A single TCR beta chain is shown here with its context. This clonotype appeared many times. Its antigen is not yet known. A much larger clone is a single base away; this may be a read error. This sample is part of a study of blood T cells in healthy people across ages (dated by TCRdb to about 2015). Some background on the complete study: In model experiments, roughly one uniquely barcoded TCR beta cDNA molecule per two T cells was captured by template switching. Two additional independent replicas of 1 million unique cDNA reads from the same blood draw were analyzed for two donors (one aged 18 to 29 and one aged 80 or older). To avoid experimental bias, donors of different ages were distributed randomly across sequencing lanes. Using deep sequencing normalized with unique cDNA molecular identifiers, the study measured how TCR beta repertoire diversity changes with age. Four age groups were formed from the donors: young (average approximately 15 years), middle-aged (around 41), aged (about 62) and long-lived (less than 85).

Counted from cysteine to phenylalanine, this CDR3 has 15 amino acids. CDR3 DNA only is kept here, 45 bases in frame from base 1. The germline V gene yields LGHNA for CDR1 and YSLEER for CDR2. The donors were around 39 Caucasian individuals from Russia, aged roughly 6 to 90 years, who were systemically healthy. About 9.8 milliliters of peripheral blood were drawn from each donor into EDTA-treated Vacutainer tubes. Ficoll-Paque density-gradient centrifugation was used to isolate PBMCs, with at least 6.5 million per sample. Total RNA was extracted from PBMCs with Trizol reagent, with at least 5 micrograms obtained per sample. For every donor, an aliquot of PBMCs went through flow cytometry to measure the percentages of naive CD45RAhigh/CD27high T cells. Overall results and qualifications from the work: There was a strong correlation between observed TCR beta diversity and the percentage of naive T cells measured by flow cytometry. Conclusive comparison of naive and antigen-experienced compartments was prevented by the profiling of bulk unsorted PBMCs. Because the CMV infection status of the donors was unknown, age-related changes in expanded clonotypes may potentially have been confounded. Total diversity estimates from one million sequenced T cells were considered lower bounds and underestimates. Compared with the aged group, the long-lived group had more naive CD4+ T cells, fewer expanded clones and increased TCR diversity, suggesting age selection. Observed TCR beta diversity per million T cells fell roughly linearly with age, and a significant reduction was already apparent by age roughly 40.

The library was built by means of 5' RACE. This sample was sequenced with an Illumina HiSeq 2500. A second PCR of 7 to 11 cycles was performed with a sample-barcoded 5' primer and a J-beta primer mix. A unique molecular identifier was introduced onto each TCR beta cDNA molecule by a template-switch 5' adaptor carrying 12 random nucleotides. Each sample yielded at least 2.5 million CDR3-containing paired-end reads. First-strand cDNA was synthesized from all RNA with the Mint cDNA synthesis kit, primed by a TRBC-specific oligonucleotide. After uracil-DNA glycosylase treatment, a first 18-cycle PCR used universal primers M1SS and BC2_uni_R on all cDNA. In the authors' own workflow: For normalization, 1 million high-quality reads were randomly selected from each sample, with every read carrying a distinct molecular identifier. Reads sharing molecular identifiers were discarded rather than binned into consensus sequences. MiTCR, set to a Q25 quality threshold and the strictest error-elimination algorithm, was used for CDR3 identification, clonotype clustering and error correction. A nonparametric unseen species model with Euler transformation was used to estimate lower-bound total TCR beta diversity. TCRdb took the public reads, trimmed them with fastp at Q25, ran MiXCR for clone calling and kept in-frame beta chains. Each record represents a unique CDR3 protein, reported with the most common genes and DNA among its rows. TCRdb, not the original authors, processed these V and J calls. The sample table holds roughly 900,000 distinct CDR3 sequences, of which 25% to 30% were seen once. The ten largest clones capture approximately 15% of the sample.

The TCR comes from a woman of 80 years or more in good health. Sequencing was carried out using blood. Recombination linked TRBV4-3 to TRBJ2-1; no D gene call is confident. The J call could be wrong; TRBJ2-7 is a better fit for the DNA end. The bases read TGCGCCAGCAGCCAAGATCGATTCACCTACAATGAGCAGTACTTC. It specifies CASSQDRFTYNEQYF.